This T cell receptor gamma chain was retrieved from a study of gamma-delta chains in newborns, infants, children. About the study: Innate gammadelta T cells reportedly expand polyclonally right after birth, driven by microbial exposure, per the title.

Germline loops: CDR1 GITISATS, CDR2 ISYDGTV (reference sequence). This CDR3 has 18 residues. J was trimmed by 1 base and V by 2 bases; bases with no gene match: 13. TCRdb fed the reads into CATT to redo clone calling. This sample has roughly 2,500 gamma-chain clones, with over 25% found just once. The source is a child who was a newborn, infant or young child, either healthy, febrile or measles-vaccinated (not recorded which). The rearrangement uses TRGV9 and TRGJP1. The specimen was blood. The CDR3 DNA follows: TGTGCCTTGTGGGAGGATCTCAAAGGGGGTACCACTGGTTGGTTCAAGATATTT. This sequence encodes CALWEDLKGGTTGWFKIF.